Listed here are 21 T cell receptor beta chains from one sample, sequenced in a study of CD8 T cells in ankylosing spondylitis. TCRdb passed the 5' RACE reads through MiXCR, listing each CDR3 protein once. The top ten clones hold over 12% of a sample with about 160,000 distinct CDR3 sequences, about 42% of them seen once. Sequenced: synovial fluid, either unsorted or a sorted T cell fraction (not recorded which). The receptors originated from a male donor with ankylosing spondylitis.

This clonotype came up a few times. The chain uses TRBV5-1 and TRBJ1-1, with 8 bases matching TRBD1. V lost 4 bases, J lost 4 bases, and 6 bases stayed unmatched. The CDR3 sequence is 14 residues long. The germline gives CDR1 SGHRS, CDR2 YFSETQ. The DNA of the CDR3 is TGCGCCAGCAGCCCCCAGGGGGCCCCCACTGAAGCTTTCTTT. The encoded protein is CASSPQGAPTEAFF.

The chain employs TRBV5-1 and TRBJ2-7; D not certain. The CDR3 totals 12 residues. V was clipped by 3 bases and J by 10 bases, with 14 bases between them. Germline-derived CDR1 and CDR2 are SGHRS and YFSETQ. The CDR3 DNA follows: TGCGCCAGCAGCTCGGGCCCGTCAGCTCAGTACTTC. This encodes CASSSGPSAQYF.

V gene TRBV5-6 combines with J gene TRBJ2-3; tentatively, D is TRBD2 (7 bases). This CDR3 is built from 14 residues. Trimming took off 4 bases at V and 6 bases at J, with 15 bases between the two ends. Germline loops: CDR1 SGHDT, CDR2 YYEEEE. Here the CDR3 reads CASSLPGGYDTQYF. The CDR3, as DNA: TGTGCCAGCAGCCTTCCGGGGGGCTATGATACGCAGTATTTT.

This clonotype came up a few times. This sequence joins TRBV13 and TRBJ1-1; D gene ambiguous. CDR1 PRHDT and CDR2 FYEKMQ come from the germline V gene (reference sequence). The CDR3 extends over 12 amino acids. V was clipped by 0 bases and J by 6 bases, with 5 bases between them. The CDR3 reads CASSLGGSEAFF. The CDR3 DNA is TGTGCCAGCAGCTTAGGGGGGTCTGAAGCTTTCTTT.

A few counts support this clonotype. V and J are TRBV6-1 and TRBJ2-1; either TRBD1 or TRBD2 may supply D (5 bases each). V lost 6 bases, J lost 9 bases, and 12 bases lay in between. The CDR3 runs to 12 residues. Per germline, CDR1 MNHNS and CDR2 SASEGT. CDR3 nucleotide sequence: TGTGCCAGCAGCCCGGGACGGCCTGAGCAGTTCTTC. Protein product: CASSPGRPEQFF.

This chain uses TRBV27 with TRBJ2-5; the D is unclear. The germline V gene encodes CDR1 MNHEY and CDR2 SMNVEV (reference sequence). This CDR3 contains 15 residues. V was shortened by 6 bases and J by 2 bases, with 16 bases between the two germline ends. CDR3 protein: CASRLGFGEQETQYF. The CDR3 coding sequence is TGTGCCAGCAGACTGGGATTTGGGGAACAAGAGACCCAGTACTTC.

The CDR3 nucleotides read TGCAGTGCTAGCCCCTTTCCCGGGACAGGGGGCGCTGGAAACACCATATATTTT. Protein product: CSASPFPGTGGAGNTIYF. The chain has TRBV20-1 and TRBJ1-3; 12 bases map to TRBD1. Germline V lookup: CDR1 DFQATT, CDR2 SNEGSKA (reference sequence). V was pared by 3 bases and J by 2 bases, with 11 bases of the junction left unmatched. The CDR3 sequence is 18 residues long.

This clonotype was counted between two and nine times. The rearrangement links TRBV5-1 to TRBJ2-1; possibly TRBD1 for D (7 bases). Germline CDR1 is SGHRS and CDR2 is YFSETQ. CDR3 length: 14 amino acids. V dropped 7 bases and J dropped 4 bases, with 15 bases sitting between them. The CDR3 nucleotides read TGCGCCAGCGCGGGACAGCAAAAATACAATGAGCAGTTCTTC. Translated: CASAGQQKYNEQFF.

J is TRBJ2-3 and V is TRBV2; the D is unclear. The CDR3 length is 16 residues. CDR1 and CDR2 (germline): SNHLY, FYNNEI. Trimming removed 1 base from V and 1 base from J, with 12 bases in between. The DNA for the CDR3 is TGTGCCAGCAGTGAAGGGGTTTTTAGGGGCACAGATACGCAGTATTTT. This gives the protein CASSEGVFRGTDTQYF.

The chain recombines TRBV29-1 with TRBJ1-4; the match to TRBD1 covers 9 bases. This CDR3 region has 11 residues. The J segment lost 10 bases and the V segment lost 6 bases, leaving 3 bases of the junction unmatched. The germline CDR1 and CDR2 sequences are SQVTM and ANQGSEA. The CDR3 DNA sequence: TGCAGCGTGGGACAGGGCGGAAAACTGTTTTTT. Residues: CSVGQGGKLFF.

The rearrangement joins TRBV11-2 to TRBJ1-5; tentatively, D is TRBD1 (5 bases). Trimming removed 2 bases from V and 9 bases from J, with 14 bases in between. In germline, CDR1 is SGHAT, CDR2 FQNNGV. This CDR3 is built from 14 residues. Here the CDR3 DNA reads TGTGCCAGCAGCTTAATGGGGGTTGGGGCGCCCCAGCATTTT. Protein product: CASSLMGVGAPQHF.

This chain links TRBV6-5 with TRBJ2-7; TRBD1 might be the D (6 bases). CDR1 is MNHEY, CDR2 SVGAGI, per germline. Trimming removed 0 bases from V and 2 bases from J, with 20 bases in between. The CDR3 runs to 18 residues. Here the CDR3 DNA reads TGTGCCAGCAGTTACTCGATTTCCTGGACAGCACAGACCTACGAGCAGTACTTC. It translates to CASSYSISWTAQTYEQYF.

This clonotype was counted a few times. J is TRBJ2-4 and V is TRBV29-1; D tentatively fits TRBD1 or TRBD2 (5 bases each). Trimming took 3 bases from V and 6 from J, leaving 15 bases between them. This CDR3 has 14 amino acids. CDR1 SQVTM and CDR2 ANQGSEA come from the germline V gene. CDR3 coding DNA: TGCAGCGTTGAGGGGACCACCGGCCCAAACATTCAGTACTTC. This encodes CSVEGTTGPNIQYF.

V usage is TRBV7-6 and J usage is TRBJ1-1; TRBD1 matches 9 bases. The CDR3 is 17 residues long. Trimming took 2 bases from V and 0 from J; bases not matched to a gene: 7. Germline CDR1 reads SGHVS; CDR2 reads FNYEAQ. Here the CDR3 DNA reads TGTGCCAGCAGCTTAATTGGGACAGGGTATTTGAACACTGAAGCTTTCTTT. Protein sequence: CASSLIGTGYLNTEAFF.

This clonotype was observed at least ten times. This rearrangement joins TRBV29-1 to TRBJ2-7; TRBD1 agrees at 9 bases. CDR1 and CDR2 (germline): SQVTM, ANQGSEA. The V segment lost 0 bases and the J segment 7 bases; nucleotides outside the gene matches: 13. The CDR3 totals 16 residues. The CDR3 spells CSVEEGAGTGPSEQYF. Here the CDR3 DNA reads TGCAGCGTTGAAGAAGGCGCCGGGACAGGGCCCTCGGAGCAGTACTTC.

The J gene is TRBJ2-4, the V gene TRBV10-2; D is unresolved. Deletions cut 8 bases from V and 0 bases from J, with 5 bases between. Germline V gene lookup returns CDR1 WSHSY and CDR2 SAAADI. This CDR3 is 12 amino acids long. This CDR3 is CASLRAKNIQYF. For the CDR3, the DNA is TGCGCCAGCCTAAGAGCCAAAAACATTCAGTACTTC.

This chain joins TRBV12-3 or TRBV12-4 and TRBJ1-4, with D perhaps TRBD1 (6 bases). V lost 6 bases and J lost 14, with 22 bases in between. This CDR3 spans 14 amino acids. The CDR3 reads CASSLGTRAPGLFF. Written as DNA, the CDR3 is TGTGCCAGCAGCTTGGGGACAAGGGCCCCGGGGCTGTTTTTT.

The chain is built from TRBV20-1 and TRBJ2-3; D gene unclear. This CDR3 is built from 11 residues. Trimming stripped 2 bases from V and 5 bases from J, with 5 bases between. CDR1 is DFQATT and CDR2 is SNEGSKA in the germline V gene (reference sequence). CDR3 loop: CSARRLDTQYF. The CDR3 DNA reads TGCAGTGCTAGAAGGTTAGATACGCAGTATTTT.

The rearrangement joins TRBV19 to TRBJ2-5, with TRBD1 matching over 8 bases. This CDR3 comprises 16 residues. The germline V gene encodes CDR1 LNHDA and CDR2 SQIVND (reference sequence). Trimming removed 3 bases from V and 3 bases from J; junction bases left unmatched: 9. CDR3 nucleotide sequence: TGTGCCAGTAGTATCGGACGACAGGGGCGGAAAGAGACCCAGTACTTC. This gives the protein CASSIGRQGRKETQYF.

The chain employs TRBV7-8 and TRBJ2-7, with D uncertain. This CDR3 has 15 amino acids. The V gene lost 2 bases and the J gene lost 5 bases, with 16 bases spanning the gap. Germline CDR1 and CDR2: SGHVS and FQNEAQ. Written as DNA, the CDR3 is TGTGCCAGCAGCTTATTCCCCGGACGTAGGGACGAGCAGTACTTC. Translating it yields CASSLFPGRRDEQYF.

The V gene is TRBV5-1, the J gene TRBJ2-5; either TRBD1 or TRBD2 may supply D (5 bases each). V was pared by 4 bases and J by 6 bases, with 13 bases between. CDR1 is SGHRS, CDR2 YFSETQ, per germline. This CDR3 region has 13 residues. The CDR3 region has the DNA TGCGCCAGCAGCAATGACAGAGGGCAGACCCAGTACTTC. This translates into CASSNDRGQTQYF.